These T cell receptor beta chains were read from a single sample in a study of control samples from healthy donors and cancer patients. TCRdb's table, derived via immunoSEQ multiplex PCR, lists solely in-frame clones and lacks some. The sample shows 90,000 to 150,000 clones, more than 80% of them seen only once. The specimen sequenced was blood. Every receptor here comes from a middle-aged man in good health. CDR3s include the opening cysteine and the closing phenylalanine or tryptophan. Fields, in order: J gene, clone size, V gene, D gene, CDR3 protein, CDR3 DNA. D genes are given only for firm matches. The size field is filled for only some rows; it gives once, few, many or a size class.

TRBJ1-2 | NA | TRBV5-1 | NA | CASSLEAGNGYTF | TGCGCCAGCAGCTTGGAGGCGGGAAATGGCTACACCTTC
TRBJ2-1 | NA | TRBV25-1 | TRBD2 | CASSEPGTSGGGNEQFF | TGTGCCAGCAGTGAACCCGGGACTAGCGGGGGAGGCAATGAGCAGTTCTTC
TRBJ1-2 | NA | TRBV3-1/TRBV3-2 | NA | CASSLTVGRVDYGYTF | TGTGCCAGCAGCCTTACCGTGGGCAGGGTCGACTATGGCTACACCTTC
TRBJ2-1 | NA | TRBV5-4 | NA | CASSFRGADYNEQFF | TGTGCCAGCAGCTTCCGGGGGGCCGACTACAATGAGCAGTTCTTC
TRBJ1-4 | NA | TRBV10-3 | NA | CAISESAEKLFF | TGTGCCATCAGTGAGTCAGCCGAAAAACTGTTTTTT
TRBJ2-3 | NA | TRBV6-2/TRBV6-3 | TRBD1 | CASSYSRGTGVRTDTQYF | TGTGCCAGCAGTTACTCGCGCGGGACAGGGGTAAGGACAGATACGCAGTATTTT
TRBJ2-7 | NA | TRBV4-1 | NA | CASSQRVGTSYEQYF | TGCGCCAGCAGCCAGAGGGTGGGGACCTCCTACGAGCAGTACTTC
TRBJ1-5 | NA | TRBV28 | NA | CASSTNRDWITSNQPQHF | TGTGCCAGCAGTACTAACAGAGACTGGATTACGAGCAATCAGCCCCAGCATTTT
TRBJ1-2 | once | TRBV7-9 | NA | CASSAATRSENYGYTF | TGTGCCAGCAGTGCGGCCACGAGATCGGAAAACTATGGCTACACCTTC
TRBJ2-3 | NA | TRBV27 | NA | CASSLSTDTQYF | TGTGCCAGCAGTTTATCAACAGATACGCAGTATTTT
TRBJ2-7 | NA | TRBV19 | NA | CASSMTGSYEQYF | TGTGCCAGTAGTATGACAGGCTCCTACGAGCAGTACTTC
TRBJ1-2 | once | TRBV14 | TRBD1 | CASSQARTGVGYTF | TGTGCCAGCAGCCAAGCCCGGACAGGGGTGGGCTACACCTTC
TRBJ2-7 | NA | TRBV29-1 | TRBD1 | CSVDKGQGGSEQYF | TGCAGCGTTGACAAGGGACAGGGAGGGAGCGAGCAGTACTTC
TRBJ2-1 | NA | TRBV18 | NA | CASSQAWGDNEQFF | TGTGCCAGCTCACAGGCCTGGGGCGACAATGAGCAGTTCTTC
TRBJ2-3 | NA | TRBV27 | NA | CASSFWGTDTQYF | TGTGCCAGCAGTTTTTGGGGCACAGATACGCAGTATTTT
TRBJ2-2 | NA | TRBV30 | NA | CAWRTHPSTGELFF | TGTGCCTGGAGGACCCATCCTTCGACCGGGGAGCTGTTTTTT
TRBJ2-5 | once | TRBV5-5 | NA | CASSVGWGVTQETQYF | TGTGCCAGCAGCGTTGGGTGGGGGGTTACGCAAGAGACCCAGTACTTC
TRBJ2-2 | few | TRBV11-2 | NA | CASSLSRRGTGELFF | TGTGCCAGCAGCTTATCCCGCAGGGGTACCGGGGAGCTGTTTTTT
TRBJ2-5 | NA | TRBV10-3 | NA | CAIRGNGAQETQYF | TGTGCCATCAGGGGAAACGGAGCTCAAGAGACCCAGTACTTC
TRBJ1-2 | NA | TRBV27 | NA | CASSLVGGRVGYTF | TGTGCCAGCAGTTTGGTAGGGGGGCGCGTTGGCTACACCTTC
TRBJ1-1 | NA | TRBV7-9 | TRBD1 | CASSQEGGYTEAFF | TGTGCCAGCAGTCAGGAAGGGGGCTACACTGAAGCTTTCTTT
TRBJ2-1 | NA | TRBV29-1 | TRBD1 | CSVEVQQGAVEQFF | TGCAGCGTTGAAGTACAGCAGGGGGCGGTTGAGCAGTTCTTC
TRBJ2-2 | NA | TRBV19 | NA | CASSPSPNTGELFF | TGTGCCAGTAGTCCTTCACCAAACACCGGGGAGCTGTTTTTT
TRBJ1-2 | NA | TRBV7-8 | NA | CASSFSSTGRYGYTF | TGTGCCAGCAGCTTCTCAAGCACAGGGCGATATGGCTACACCTTC
TRBJ2-3 | NA | TRBV5-1 | NA | CASSLAGLARRGDTQYF | TGCGCCAGCAGCTTGGCCGGGCTAGCCCGCAGGGGAGATACGCAGTATTTT
TRBJ1-2 | NA | TRBV5-1 | NA | CASSSPGGSYGYTF | TGCGCCAGCAGCTCCCCCGGGGGATCCTATGGCTACACCTTC
TRBJ2-3 | NA | TRBV27 | NA | CASSQTGTYRADTQYF | TGTGCCAGCAGTCAGACCGGGACTTATAGGGCAGATACGCAGTATTTT
TRBJ1-1 | NA | TRBV19 | TRBD1 | CASSLGTGATEAFF | TGTGCCAGTAGCCTTGGGACAGGGGCTACTGAAGCTTTCTTT
TRBJ1-2 | NA | TRBV5-6 | NA | CASSSDAQGGYTF | TGTGCCAGCAGCTCTGACGCCCAGGGTGGCTACACCTTC
TRBJ1-2 | NA | TRBV18 | NA | CASSLADSGGYGYTF | TGTGCCAGCTCACTAGCGGACTCGGGCGGTTATGGCTACACCTTC
TRBJ1-2 | NA | TRBV12-3/TRBV12-4 | NA | CASSLESNYGYTF | TGTGCCAGCAGTTTAGAGTCTAACTATGGCTACACCTTC
TRBJ2-1 | NA | TRBV29-1 | TRBD2 | CSVEDRGAYNEQFF | TGCAGCGTTGAAGACCGGGGGGCCTACAATGAGCAGTTCTTC
TRBJ1-2 | NA | TRBV6-5 | TRBD1 | CASSRATGLNYGYTF | TGTGCCAGCAGTCGGGCGACAGGGCTTAACTATGGCTACACCTTC
TRBJ2-7 | once | TRBV4-3 | TRBD2 | CASSQDLGGGDYEQYF | TGCGCCAGCAGCCAAGATCTTGGCGGGGGAGACTACGAGCAGTACTTC
TRBJ2-5 | NA | TRBV18 | NA | CASSPDGETQYF | TGTGCCAGCTCACCGGACGGGGAGACCCAGTACTTC
TRBJ1-1 | NA | TRBV18 | TRBD1 | CASSPPGQGAYTEAFF | TGTGCCAGCTCACCACCGGGACAGGGGGCCTACACTGAAGCTTTCTTT
TRBJ2-3 | NA | TRBV11-3 | TRBD2 | CASSLGTSGGTDTQYF | TGTGCCAGCAGCTTAGGGACTAGCGGGGGCACAGATACGCAGTATTTT
TRBJ1-5 | NA | TRBV2 | NA | CASSEGRDQPQHF | TGTGCCAGCAGTGAAGGGAGAGATCAGCCCCAGCATTTT
TRBJ2-5 | NA | TRBV6-5 | NA | CASSQGFQETQYF | TGTGCCAGCAGCCAAGGGTTTCAAGAGACCCAGTACTTC
TRBJ2-5 | NA | TRBV9 | TRBD2 | CASSVGLAGGPQETQYF | TGTGCCAGCAGCGTAGGACTAGCGGGGGGACCACAAGAGACCCAGTACTTC
TRBJ1-1 | once | TRBV11-2 | NA | CASSSLTSGPEAFF | TGTGCCAGCAGCTCCCTAACATCCGGCCCTGAAGCTTTCTTT
TRBJ2-3 | NA | TRBV10-3 | NA | CAISESSVEDTQYF | TGTGCCATCAGTGAGTCGTCGGTAGAGGATACGCAGTATTTT
TRBJ1-4 | NA | TRBV7-6 | TRBD1 | CASSLQPDRGSNEKLFF | TGTGCCAGCAGCTTACAACCAGACAGGGGTAGTAATGAAAAACTGTTTTTT
TRBJ2-5 | NA | TRBV7-9 | NA | CASSSDRGRSYQETQYF | TGTGCCAGCAGCTCGGATCGAGGACGGTCGTACCAAGAGACCCAGTACTTC
TRBJ1-5 | few | TRBV18 | NA | CASSPGYSNQPQHF | TGTGCCAGCTCACCAGGATATAGCAATCAGCCCCAGCATTTT